This T cell receptor beta chain was observed in a study of blood T cell repertoires in COVID-19. Trimming removed 5 bases from V and 4 bases from J; junction bases left unmatched: 7. This CDR3 has 14 amino acids. Per the germline V gene, CDR1 is MNHEY and CDR2 is SVGAGI. TCRdb's copy holds only in-frame clones and misses some; the assay was immunoSEQ multiplex PCR. The sample lists roughly 400,000 clones, 70% to 90% seen once, with around 1.5% in the top ten. The chain couples TRBV6-5 to TRBJ1-2, with 7 bases fitting TRBD1. Sequenced input: PBMCs or T cells enriched from blood (not recorded which). The receptor was derived from a woman between 18 and 29 years old who had been exposed to COVID-19. CDR3 region: CASSRGGGGYGYTF. The CDR3 bases are TGTGCCAGCAGTCGAGGGGGCGGTGGCTATGGCTACACCTTC.